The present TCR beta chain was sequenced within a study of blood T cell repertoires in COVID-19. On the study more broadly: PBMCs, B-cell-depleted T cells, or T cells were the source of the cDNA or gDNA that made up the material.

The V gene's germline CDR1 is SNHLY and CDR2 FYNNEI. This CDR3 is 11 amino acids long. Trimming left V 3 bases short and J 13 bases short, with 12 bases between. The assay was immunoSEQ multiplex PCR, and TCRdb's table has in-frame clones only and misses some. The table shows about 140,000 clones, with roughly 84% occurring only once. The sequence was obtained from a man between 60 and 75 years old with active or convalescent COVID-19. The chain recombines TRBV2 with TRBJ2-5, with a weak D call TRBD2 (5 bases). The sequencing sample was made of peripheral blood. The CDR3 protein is CASSEVWLAYF. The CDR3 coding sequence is TGTGCCAGCAGTGAGGTTTGGCTAGCGTACTTC.